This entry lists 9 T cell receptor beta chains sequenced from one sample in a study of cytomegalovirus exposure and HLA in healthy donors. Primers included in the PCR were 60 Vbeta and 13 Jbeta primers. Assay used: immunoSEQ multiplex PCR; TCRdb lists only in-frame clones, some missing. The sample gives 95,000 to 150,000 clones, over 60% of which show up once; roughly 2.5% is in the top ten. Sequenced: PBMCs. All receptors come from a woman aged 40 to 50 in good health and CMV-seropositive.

The CDR3, as DNA: TGTGCCAGTAGGGCCAGCGGCGGCCTCTCCTACGAGCAGTACTTC. Its protein product is CASRASGGLSYEQYF. The rearrangement links TRBV19 to TRBJ2-7, with D perhaps TRBD2 (5 bases). The CDR3 extends over 15 amino acids. CDR1 LNHDA and CDR2 SQIVND come from the germline V gene (reference sequence). With 6 bases removed from V and 0 bases from J, the gap between germline ends came to 15 bases.

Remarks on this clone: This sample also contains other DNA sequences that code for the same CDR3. The CDR3 region has the DNA TGTGCCAGCAGCTTAGGTCCAGGCATGAACACTGAAGCTTTCTTT. This gives the protein CASSLGPGMNTEAFF. The rearrangement uses TRBV11-2 and TRBJ1-1; D ambiguous. The germline V gene has CDR1 SGHAT and CDR2 FQNNGV. Trimming removed 1 base at V and 0 bases at J, with 9 bases between. This CDR3 has 15 amino acids.

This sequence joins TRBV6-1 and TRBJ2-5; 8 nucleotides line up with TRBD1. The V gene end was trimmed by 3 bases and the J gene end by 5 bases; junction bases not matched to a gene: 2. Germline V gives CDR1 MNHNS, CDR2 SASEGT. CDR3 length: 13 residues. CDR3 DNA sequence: TGTGCCAGCAGTGATACAGGGGGGGAGACCCAGTACTTC. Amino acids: CASSDTGGETQYF.

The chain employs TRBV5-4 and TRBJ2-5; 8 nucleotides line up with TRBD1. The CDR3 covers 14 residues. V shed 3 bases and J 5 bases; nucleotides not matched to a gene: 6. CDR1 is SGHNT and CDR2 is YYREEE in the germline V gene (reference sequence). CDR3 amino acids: CASSSQGALETQYF. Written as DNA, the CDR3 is TGTGCCAGCAGCTCCCAGGGGGCGCTGGAGACCCAGTACTTC.

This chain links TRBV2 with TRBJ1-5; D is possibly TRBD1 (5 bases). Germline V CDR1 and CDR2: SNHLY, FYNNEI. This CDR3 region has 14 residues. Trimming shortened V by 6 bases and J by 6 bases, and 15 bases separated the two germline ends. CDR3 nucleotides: TGTGCCAGCAGAATGGGGGGTGGGGGTCAGCCCCAGCATTTT. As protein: CASRMGGGGQPQHF.

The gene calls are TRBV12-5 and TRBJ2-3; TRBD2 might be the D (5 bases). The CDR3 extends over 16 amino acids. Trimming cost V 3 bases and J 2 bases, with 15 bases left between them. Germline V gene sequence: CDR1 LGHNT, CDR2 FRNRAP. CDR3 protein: CASGFTSPKFTDTQYF. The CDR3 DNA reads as TGTGCTAGTGGTTTTACTAGTCCAAAATTCACAGATACGCAGTATTTT.

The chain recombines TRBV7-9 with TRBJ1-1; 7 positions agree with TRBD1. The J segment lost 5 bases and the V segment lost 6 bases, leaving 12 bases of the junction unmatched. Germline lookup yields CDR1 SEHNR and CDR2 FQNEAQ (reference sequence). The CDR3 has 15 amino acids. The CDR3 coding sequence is TGTGCCAGCAGTCACCACTCGACAGGGAGGACTGAAGCTTTCTTT. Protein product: CASSHHSTGRTEAFF.

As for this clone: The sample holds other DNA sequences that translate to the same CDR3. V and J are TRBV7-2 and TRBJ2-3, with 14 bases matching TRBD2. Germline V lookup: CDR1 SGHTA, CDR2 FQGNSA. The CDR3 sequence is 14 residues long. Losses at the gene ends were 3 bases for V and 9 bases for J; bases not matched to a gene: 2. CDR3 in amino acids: CASSLGLAGATQYF. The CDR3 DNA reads TGTGCCAGCAGCTTGGGACTAGCGGGAGCAACGCAGTATTTT. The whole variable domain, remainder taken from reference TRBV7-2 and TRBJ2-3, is GAGVSQSPSNKVTEKGKDVELRCDPISGHTALYWYRQSLGQGLEFLIYFQGNSAPDKSGLPSDRFSAERTGGSVSTLTIQRTQQEDSAVYLCASSLGLAGATQYFGPGTRLTVL.

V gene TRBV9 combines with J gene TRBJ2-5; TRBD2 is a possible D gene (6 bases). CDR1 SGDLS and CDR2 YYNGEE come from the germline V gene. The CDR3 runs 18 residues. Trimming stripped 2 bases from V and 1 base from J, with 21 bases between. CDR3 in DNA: TGTGCCAGCAGCGTCCGAGGGTGGGGCAGGGAGGCCCAAGAGACCCAGTACTTC. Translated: CASSVRGWGREAQETQYF.